The rows below give T cell receptor beta chains drawn from one sample of a study of blood T cell repertoires in COVID-19. Generated by immunoSEQ multiplex PCR, the TCRdb table keeps only in-frame clones and is missing some. The sample has some 150,000 clones; 70% to 90% are singletons. Sequenced sample: peripheral blood. These TCRs come from a man aged 35 to 55 with acute or convalescent COVID-19. CDR3s include the opening cysteine and the closing phenylalanine or tryptophan. The D gene is left open where the match is weak. Some rows mark clone size as missing; the rest say once, few, many or name a class of expanded clone.

15	NA	TRBV7-8	TRBJ1-3	TRBD1	CASSTSTGYGNTIYF	TGTGCCAGCAGCACCTCGACAGGGTACGGAAACACCATATATTTT
15	NA	TRBV18	TRBJ1-4	NA	CASSPQVTTNEKLFF	TGTGCCAGCTCACCCCAGGTGACAACTAATGAAAAACTGTTTTTT
11	NA	TRBV29-1	TRBJ2-7	NA	CSVAQNYEQYF	TGCAGCGTTGCGCAGAACTACGAGCAGTACTTC
12	NA	TRBV7-3	TRBJ2-2	NA	CASSVTTGELFF	TGTGCCAGCAGCGTCACAACCGGGGAGCTGTTTTTT
18	NA	TRBV5-6	TRBJ1-1	NA	CASSSSINIQGPNTEAFF	TGTGCCAGCAGCTCGTCCATAAATATTCAGGGCCCGAACACTGAAGCTTTCTTT
15	NA	TRBV6-5	TRBJ2-5	NA	CASSYSGRFQETQYF	TGTGCCAGCAGTTACTCGGGCCGGTTCCAAGAGACCCAGTACTTC
13	NA	TRBV7-2	TRBJ1-4	NA	CASSIGGMEKLFF	TGTGCCAGCAGCATTGGGGGGATGGAAAAACTGTTTTTT
13	many	TRBV7-3	TRBJ1-6	TRBD1	CASSRDRGSPLHF	TGTGCCAGCAGCCGGGACAGGGGTTCACCCCTCCACTTT
13	NA	TRBV6-5	TRBJ1-1	NA	CASAASMNTEAFF	TGTGCCAGCGCGGCGAGCATGAACACTGAAGCTTTCTTT
13	NA	TRBV30	TRBJ2-3	NA	CAWSVQTTDTQYF	TGTGCCTGGAGTGTACAGACCACAGATACGCAGTATTTT
15	NA	TRBV2	TRBJ2-2	TRBD1	CASVVDRALAGELFF	TGTGCCAGCGTAGTGGACAGGGCATTAGCCGGGGAGCTGTTTTTT
15	NA	TRBV3-1/TRBV3-2	TRBJ2-1	TRBD2	CASSQTSGGENEQFF	TGTGCCAGCAGCCAGACTAGCGGGGGGGAGAATGAGCAGTTCTTC
13	NA	TRBV6-2/TRBV6-3	TRBJ1-1	NA	CASSAGENTEAFF	TGTGCCAGCAGTGCGGGTGAGAACACTGAAGCTTTCTTT
15	NA	TRBV21-1	TRBJ1-2	NA	CASRKAPKAGYGYTF	TGTGCCAGCAGGAAGGCCCCTAAGGCGGGCTATGGCTACACCTTC
13	NA	TRBV9	TRBJ2-1	NA	CASSVEGLGLQFF	TGTGCCAGCAGCGTAGAAGGTCTGGGGCTGCAGTTCTTC
13	NA	TRBV10-1	TRBJ1-5	NA	CARITSRGQPQHF	TGCGCCAGGATTACTTCCAGGGGTCAGCCCCAGCATTTT
14	NA	TRBV28	TRBJ1-2	NA	CASSFGAGNYGYTF	TGTGCCAGCAGTTTCGGCGCGGGGAACTATGGCTACACCTTC
15	NA	TRBV28	TRBJ1-3	NA	CASSLGRAAGNTIYF	TGTGCCAGCAGTTTGGGCAGGGCGGCTGGAAACACCATATATTTT
13	NA	TRBV4-1	TRBJ2-7	NA	CASSQPVPDEQYF	TGCGCCAGCAGCCAGCCGGTTCCCGACGAGCAGTACTTC
15	NA	TRBV11-2	TRBJ1-1	NA	CASSLEPVLNTEAFF	TGTGCCAGCAGCTTAGAGCCGGTATTGAACACTGAAGCTTTCTTT
17	NA	TRBV5-8	TRBJ2-3	TRBD2	CASSWGTSGGLTDTQYF	TGTGCCAGCAGCTGGGGGACTAGCGGGGGACTCACAGATACGCAGTATTTT
16	few	TRBV5-1	TRBJ2-1	TRBD2	CASSLFSGGARNEQFF	TGCGCCAGCAGCTTGTTTAGCGGGGGGGCCCGGAATGAGCAGTTCTTC
15	NA	TRBV7-9	TRBJ2-1	TRBD2	CASSLGGGSYNEQFF	TGTGCCAGCAGCTTAGGCGGGGGTTCGTACAATGAGCAGTTCTTC
16	NA	TRBV7-3	TRBJ2-2	NA	CASTKSDTPNTGELFF	TGTGCCAGCACCAAGTCAGACACCCCGAACACCGGGGAGCTGTTTTTT
14	once	TRBV6-5	TRBJ1-2	NA	CASSYGQGFGGYTF	TGTGCCAGCAGTTACGGGCAGGGGTTTGGTGGCTACACCTTC
15	NA	TRBV27	TRBJ1-5	TRBD1	CASSLGTGGNQPQHF	TGTGCCAGCAGTTTAGGGACAGGGGGCAATCAGCCCCAGCATTTT
17	few	TRBV6-2/TRBV6-3	TRBJ1-2	TRBD1	CASSRNLGTVINYGYTF	TGTGCCAGCAGTCGCAACCTAGGGACAGTAATCAACTATGGCTACACCTTC
17	NA	TRBV7-8	TRBJ2-2	NA	CASSYRERGPLRVELFF	TGTGCCAGCAGTTACAGGGAGCGAGGCCCTCTCCGGGTGGAGCTGTTTTTT
14	NA	TRBV19	TRBJ2-7	TRBD1	CASSMGRGFNEQYF	TGTGCCAGTAGTATGGGCAGGGGGTTCAACGAGCAGTACTTC
15	NA	TRBV5-4	TRBJ1-2	NA	CASSPRLGADYGYTF	TGTGCCAGCAGCCCGCGATTGGGGGCGGACTATGGCTACACCTTC
15	NA	TRBV7-6	TRBJ2-3	TRBD1	CASSLGPGGQDTQYF	TGTGCCAGCAGCTTAGGGCCAGGGGGCCAAGATACGCAGTATTTT
14	NA	TRBV5-1	TRBJ2-6	NA	CASRLGSGANVLTF	TGCGCCAGCAGGCTCGGCTCTGGGGCCAACGTCCTGACTTTC
17	NA	TRBV5-6	TRBJ1-4	NA	CASSFYETGYSNEKLFF	TGTGCCAGCAGCTTCTATGAGACGGGTTACTCTAATGAAAAACTGTTTTTT
11	NA	TRBV2	TRBJ1-1	NA	CASSEALEAFF	TGTGCCAGCAGTGAAGCCCTGGAAGCTTTCTTT
15	NA	TRBV6-5	TRBJ2-7	NA	CASSYRQAFSYEQYF	TGTGCCAGCAGTTACCGACAGGCCTTCTCCTACGAGCAGTACTTC
14	few	TRBV5-1	TRBJ1-5	TRBD1	CASSPTGGSQPQHF	TGCGCCAGCAGCCCGACAGGGGGAAGTCAGCCCCAGCATTTT
15	NA	TRBV19	TRBJ1-5	NA	CASSGQGIGNQPQHF	TGTGCCAGTAGTGGTCAGGGGATAGGGAATCAGCCCCAGCATTTT
14	NA	TRBV5-4	TRBJ2-7	TRBD2	CASSEGLDAYEQYF	TGTGCCAGCAGCGAGGGACTAGACGCCTACGAGCAGTACTTC
16	NA	TRBV2	TRBJ1-6	NA	CASSDSRGQGGSPLHF	TGTGCCAGCAGTGATTCGCGTGGGCAGGGAGGTTCACCCCTCCACTTT
16	NA	TRBV10-2	TRBJ1-6	TRBD1	CASRDRESSYNSPLHF	TGCGCCAGCAGGGACAGGGAAAGCTCCTATAATTCACCCCTCCACTTT
15	NA	TRBV9	TRBJ2-1	TRBD1	CASSVATGGWNEQFF	TGTGCCAGCAGCGTCGCGACAGGGGGCTGGAATGAGCAGTTCTTC
13	NA	TRBV11-2	TRBJ1-1	NA	CASNTGLNTEAFF	TGTGCCAGCAACACGGGACTTAACACTGAAGCTTTCTTT
12	NA	TRBV5-6	TRBJ1-5	NA	CASSLPGRPQHF	TGTGCCAGCAGCTTGCCGGGGAGGCCCCAGCATTTT
15	NA	TRBV9	TRBJ2-1	NA	CASSASDRRSNEQFF	TGTGCCAGCAGCGCTTCAGACAGGCGGTCTAATGAGCAGTTCTTC
14	NA	TRBV25-1	TRBJ1-4	TRBD1	CASSPGQGYEKLFF	TGTGCCAGCAGTCCGGGACAGGGGTACGAAAAACTGTTTTTT
14	NA	TRBV14	TRBJ2-3	NA	CASSPSLGTDTQYF	TGTGCCAGCAGCCCGTCCCTAGGCACAGATACGCAGTATTTT
14	few	TRBV11-2	TRBJ1-6	NA	CASSLSSSNSPLHF	TGTGCCAGCAGCTTAAGCTCAAGTAATTCACCCCTCCACTTT
12	NA	TRBV10-2	TRBJ1-1	NA	CASSYRNTEAFF	TGCGCCAGCAGTTACAGGAACACTGAAGCTTTCTTT
16	few	TRBV27	TRBJ2-7	TRBD2	CASSSGTSGGSYEQYF	TGTGCCAGCAGTTCGGGGACTAGCGGGGGGAGTTACGAGCAGTACTTC
17	NA	TRBV27	TRBJ1-3	TRBD1	CASSSFGQGLSGNTIYF	TGTGCCAGCAGTTCATTTGGACAGGGCCTCTCTGGAAACACCATATATTTT
14	NA	TRBV5-1	TRBJ2-7	TRBD1	CASSEDRGPHEQYF	TGCGCCAGCAGTGAGGACAGGGGCCCCCACGAGCAGTACTTC
14	NA	TRBV2	TRBJ1-5	NA	CASRDTGPHQPQHF	TGTGCCAGCAGGGATACAGGTCCACATCAGCCCCAGCATTTT